Below, 15 T cell receptor beta chains from the same sample are listed, as sequenced in a study of beta chain features in type 1 diabetes (dated by TCRdb to the late 2010s). The library was obtained by the immunoSEQ multiplex PCR assay. All of the isolated RNA was reverse transcribed with the High Capacity cDNA Reverse Transcription Kit, so expressed TCRB transcripts were sequenced. The source is immuneACCESS, and TCRdb retained only in-frame sequences with V and J called. Part of the clones is not carried over; for the studies checked, unresolved V genes explain less than half of this, and the remainder is unexplained. Here the sample has roughly 160,000 clones; around 8% occur a single time. Of the sample, approximately 0.56% falls within the top ten clones. Antigen specificity for these receptors is unknown. Beyond this particular receptor, the publication reports: Type 1 diabetes patients showed a moderate but significant shortening of TCRB CDR3 length in all four CD4+ subsets.

Source material: central memory CD4+ T cells from blood. The origin of the receptors is a woman aged 18-35 years with type 1 diabetes.

This clone was seen a handful of times. This rearrangement joins TRBV5-4 to TRBJ2-3; 10 nucleotides match TRBD1. The V segment lost 4 bases and the J segment 5 bases; nucleotides outside the gene matches: 4. Germline assignment: CDR1 SGHNT and CDR2 YYREEE (reference sequence). CDR3 size: 14 residues. CDR3 nucleotide sequence: TGTGCCAGCAGCACGGACAGGGGGGGAGATACGCAGTATTTT. Translated: CASSTDRGGDTQYF.

The chain is built from TRBV10-3 and TRBJ2-4; TRBD1 might be the D (5 bases). V was trimmed by 6 bases and J by 6 bases, leaving 9 bases between them. CDR3 size: 12 residues. Germline CDR1 and CDR2: ENHRY and SYGVKD. CDR3 sequence: CAISLTGNIQYF. For the CDR3, the DNA is TGTGCCATCAGCCTCACAGGAAACATTCAGTACTTC.

The gene calls are TRBV2 and TRBJ2-1; D unresolved. Trimming pared 7 bases from V and 5 bases from J, leaving 12 bases between. In germline, CDR1 is SNHLY, CDR2 FYNNEI. The CDR3 totals 13 residues. The CDR3 DNA sequence: TGTGCCAGCACGTGGCAGCGAGACAATGAGCAGTTCTTC. Its translation: CASTWQRDNEQFF.

This clone has more than one count but fewer than ten. The V and J genes are TRBV20-1 and TRBJ2-7; perhaps TRBD2 as D (5 bases). Germline-derived CDR1 and CDR2 are DFQATT and SNEGSKA (reference sequence). This CDR3 contains 11 residues. The V and J ends lost 5 bases and 11 bases respectively, with 16 bases between them. CDR3 protein: CSAWGDPIEYF. DNA of the CDR3: TGCAGTGCTTGGGGAGACCCCATCGAGTACTTC.

The table lists this clone with a few counts. Other nucleotide sequences from this sample produce the same CDR3. V is TRBV4-3 and J is TRBJ2-1; 8 bases agree with TRBD2. Trimming at V came to 0 bases and at J to 0 bases, leaving 1 base not matched to a gene. The CDR3 is 16 residues long. Germline V gives CDR1 LGHNA, CDR2 YSLEER. This CDR3 is CASSQDRGGSYNEQFF. The CDR3 DNA reads TGCGCCAGCAGCCAAGATCGGGGGGGCTCCTACAATGAGCAGTTCTTC.

This clone has a handful of counts. The V gene is TRBV5-1, the J gene TRBJ2-7, with D perhaps matching TRBD1 (7 bases). The CDR3 is made up of 12 amino acids. Germline CDR1 SGHRS, CDR2 YFSETQ. The ends were cut back, 2 bases at V and 6 bases at J, with 9 bases in the middle. The CDR3 here is CASSFQGGEQYF. CDR3 nucleotides: TGCGCCAGCAGCTTCCAGGGGGGCGAGCAGTACTTC.

CDR3 sequence (DNA): TGCGCCAGCAGCTTGGACTCCTTAGTCTCCTACGAGCAGTACTTC. Residues: CASSLDSLVSYEQYF. The chain links TRBV5-1 to TRBJ2-7; D ambiguous. CDR1 and CDR2 (germline): SGHRS, YFSETQ. V was shortened by 0 bases and J by 0 bases, with 10 bases between the two germline ends. CDR3 length equals 15 residues. The full variable domain, with the rest looked up from reference TRBV5-1 and TRBJ2-7, is KAGVTQTPRYLIKTRGQQVTLSCSPISGHRSVSWYQQTPGQGLQFLFEYFSETQRNKGNFPGRFSGRQFSNSRSEMNVSTLELGDSALYLCASSLDSLVSYEQYFGPGTRLTVT.

This clone appeared a few times. The chain uses TRBV6-5 and TRBJ2-1; maybe TRBD1 (6 bases). CDR1 is MNHEY, CDR2 SVGAGI, per germline. Trimming removed 8 bases from V and 6 bases from J, with 20 bases in between. The CDR3 is 15 amino acids. CDR3 bases: TGTGCCAGCCGGCGAGGGACACAAGGCGCCAATGAGCAGTTCTTC. This encodes CASRRGTQGANEQFF.

This chain links TRBV11-2 with TRBJ2-3; 8 positions agree with TRBD2. CDR3 length: 16 residues. The V gene end was trimmed by 0 bases and the J gene end by 3 bases; junction bases not matched to a gene: 5. Germline-derived CDR1 and CDR2 are SGHAT and FQNNGV. As DNA, the CDR3 is TGTGCCAGCAGCTTAGAGCTAGCGGGTCAGACAGATACGCAGTATTTT. This translates into CASSLELAGQTDTQYF.

This clone has a handful of counts. V usage is TRBV7-2 and J usage is TRBJ1-5; D not resolved. Germline V lookup: CDR1 SGHTA, CDR2 FQGNSA. This CDR3 comprises 12 residues. The V and J ends lost 2 bases and 6 bases respectively, with 5 bases between them. The CDR3 protein is CASSLMAQPQHF. In DNA, the CDR3 is TGTGCCAGCAGCTTAATGGCTCAGCCCCAGCATTTT.

This clone was counted only a few times. V usage is TRBV20-1 and J usage is TRBJ1-5, with D possibly matching TRBD1 (6 bases). Germline loops: CDR1 DFQATT, CDR2 SNEGSKA (reference sequence). V was trimmed by 6 bases and J by 9 bases, leaving 12 bases between them. The CDR3 runs 11 residues. The CDR3 DNA reads as TGCAGTGCCCCGGTAGGGGGGCCCCAGCATTTT. Residues: CSAPVGGPQHF.

This clone was found many times. The V call is TRBV7-8, the J call TRBJ1-1; 7 nucleotides agree with TRBD1. Germline CDR1 SGHVS, CDR2 FQNEAQ. J was trimmed by 7 bases and V by 3 bases; bases with no gene match: 5. The CDR3 is 13 amino acids. For the CDR3, the DNA is TGTGCCAGCAGCTTCGGGACAGCGGGTGAAGCTTTCTTT. Translation gives CASSFGTAGEAFF.

The J gene is TRBJ2-7, the V gene TRBV11-2, with 9 bases identical to TRBD2. This CDR3 has 15 residues. Germline CDR1 SGHAT, CDR2 FQNNGV. The ends lost 1 base at V and 1 base at J; junction bases unmatched: 2. The CDR3 region is CASSLGLAGSYEQYF. The CDR3 DNA reads as TGTGCCAGCAGCTTAGGGCTAGCGGGGTCCTACGAGCAGTACTTC.

The CDR3 DNA reads TGTGCCAGCAGCTTAACAGGGGAAGCTTTCTTT. It specifies CASSLTGEAFF. The chain uses TRBV7-2 and TRBJ1-1, with D tentatively TRBD1 (6 bases). The CDR3 runs to 11 residues. In germline, CDR1 is SGHTA, CDR2 FQGNSA. Deletions cut 2 bases from V and 8 bases from J, with 6 bases between.

This clone was picked up a small number of times. J is TRBJ2-7 and V is TRBV7-9; weak D call: TRBD1 (5 bases). Between the trimmed V and J ends, which lost 0 bases and 3 bases, there was a span of 9 bases. The CDR3 extends over 14 amino acids. Germline values: CDR1 SEHNR, CDR2 FQNEAQ (reference sequence). The CDR3 region has the DNA TGTGCCAGCAGCTTAGCTTCAGGGCTCTACGAGCAGTACTTC. This gives the protein CASSLASGLYEQYF.